This T cell receptor (beta chain) appears in the sequencing data of a study of CD8+ T cells in alopecia areata. Treatment of the sample: oral pan-JAK inhibitor, 5-10 mg twice daily. Germline assignment: CDR1 MNHNY and CDR2 SVGAGI (reference sequence). CDR3 length: 11 amino acids. V lost 5 bases, J lost 10 bases, and 9 bases lay in between. The sequencing template was cDNA reverse transcribed from extracted RNA. Data came from immunoSEQ multiplex PCR; TCRdb stores just in-frame clones and leaves some out. This sample has about 180,000 clones; approximately 50% occur once, and the top ten carry about a tenth.

This clonotype was sampled from a human donor with alopecia areata. The starting material was CD8+ T cells sorted from blood, obtained around week 52, from a patient treated with tofacitinib. The chain employs TRBV6-6 and TRBJ2-1, with D maybe TRBD1 (5 bases). For the CDR3, the DNA is TGTGCCAGCAGTCAGGGCAACGAGCAGTTCTTC. Protein: CASSQGNEQFF.